Following are 2 T cell receptor beta chains from one sample sequenced in a study of a mutant IDH1 vaccine in newly diagnosed glioma. For these receptors, no antigen is known. Time point denoted: week 5, during vaccination. With topical imiquimod, each dose of the vaccine consisted of 300 ug of mutant IDH1 20-mer peptide. Using immunoSEQ multiplex PCR, the repertoire was profiled, and TCRdb retains in-frame clones only, with some absent. The table has 20,000 to 30,000 clones, approximately 79% seen once; the top ten hold 7.2%. The material sequenced was PBMCs, taken from a glioma patient whose treatment included an IDH1 peptide vaccine. The receptor set was obtained from a man between 40 and 49 years old with glioma. Some clones in this sample may be carry-over from other donors' samples.

V usage is TRBV11-2 and J usage is TRBJ2-7; D ambiguous. Germline V CDR1 and CDR2: SGHAT, FQNNGV. The CDR3 consists of 13 residues. The V end was cut by 2 bases, the J end by 3 bases, with 8 bases between. CDR3 region: CASSLQVVYEQYF. The CDR3 DNA is TGTGCCAGCAGCTTACAGGTAGTCTACGAGCAGTACTTC.

This clone showed up just a few times. The V gene is TRBV4-1, the J gene TRBJ1-1, with no clear D. Trimming left V 0 bases short and J 4 bases short, with 12 bases between. CDR3 length: 15 amino acids. The germline CDR1 and CDR2 sequences are MGHRA and YSYEKL. As DNA, the CDR3 is TGCGCCAGCAGCCAAGACGGGGTGATGGGCACTGAAGCTTTCTTT. Translating it yields CASSQDGVMGTEAFF.